The subject of this entry is one T cell receptor beta chain. Its specificity is unknown. V lost 0 bases, J lost 1 base, and 10 bases lay in between. Germline assignment: CDR1 SGHRS and CDR2 YFSETQ. The CDR3 contains 16 residues. Vbeta (60) and Jbeta (13) primers were used in the PCR. The protocol was immunoSEQ multiplex PCR, while the TCRdb copy is restricted to in-frame clones and leaves out a portion. The sample yields 150,000 to 200,000 clones, 80% to 90% seen once. This sample is drawn from a study of cytomegalovirus exposure and HLA in healthy donors. Across the study: When 398 donors were genotyped, roughly 82% of them were found to fall in the Caucasian-associated ancestry cluster. Whole-study results and caveats: Accurate predictions that matched the HLA-A and HLA-B alleles of most subjects were reportedly made from TCR beta sequences.

The TCR was taken from a man over 45 in good health and CMV-seropositive. This rearrangement joins TRBV5-1 to TRBJ2-2; D is unresolved. Sequencing was done on a sample of PBMCs. This chain's CDR3 is CASSLALTWNTGELFF. CDR3 coding DNA: TGCGCCAGCAGCTTGGCCTTGACATGGAACACCGGGGAGCTGTTTTTT.